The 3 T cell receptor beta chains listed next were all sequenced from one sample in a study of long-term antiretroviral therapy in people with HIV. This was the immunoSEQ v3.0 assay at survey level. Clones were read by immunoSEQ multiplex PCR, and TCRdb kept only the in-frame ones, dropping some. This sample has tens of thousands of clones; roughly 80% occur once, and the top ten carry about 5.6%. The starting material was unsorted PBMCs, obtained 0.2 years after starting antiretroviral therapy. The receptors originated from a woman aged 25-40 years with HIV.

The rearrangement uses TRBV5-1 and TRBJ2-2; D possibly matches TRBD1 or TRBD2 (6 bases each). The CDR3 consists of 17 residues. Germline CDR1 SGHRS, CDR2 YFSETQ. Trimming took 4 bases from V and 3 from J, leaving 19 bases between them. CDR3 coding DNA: TGCGCCAGCAGCCTACCCCCCGGAGGGACACACACCGGGGAGCTGTTTTTT. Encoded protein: CASSLPPGGTHTGELFF.

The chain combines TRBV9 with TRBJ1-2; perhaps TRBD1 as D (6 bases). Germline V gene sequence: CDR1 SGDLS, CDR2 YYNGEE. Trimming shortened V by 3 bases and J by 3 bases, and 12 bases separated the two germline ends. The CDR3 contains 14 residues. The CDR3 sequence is CASSEIQGDYGYTF. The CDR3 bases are TGTGCCAGCAGCGAGATACAGGGAGACTATGGCTACACCTTC.

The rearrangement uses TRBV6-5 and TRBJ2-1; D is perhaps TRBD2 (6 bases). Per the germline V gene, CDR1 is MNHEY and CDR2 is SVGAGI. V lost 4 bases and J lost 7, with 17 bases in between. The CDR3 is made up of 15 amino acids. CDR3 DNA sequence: TGTGCCAGCAGTTTAGACCGTAGCGGCGCTAATGAGCAGTTCTTC. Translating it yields CASSLDRSGANEQFF.